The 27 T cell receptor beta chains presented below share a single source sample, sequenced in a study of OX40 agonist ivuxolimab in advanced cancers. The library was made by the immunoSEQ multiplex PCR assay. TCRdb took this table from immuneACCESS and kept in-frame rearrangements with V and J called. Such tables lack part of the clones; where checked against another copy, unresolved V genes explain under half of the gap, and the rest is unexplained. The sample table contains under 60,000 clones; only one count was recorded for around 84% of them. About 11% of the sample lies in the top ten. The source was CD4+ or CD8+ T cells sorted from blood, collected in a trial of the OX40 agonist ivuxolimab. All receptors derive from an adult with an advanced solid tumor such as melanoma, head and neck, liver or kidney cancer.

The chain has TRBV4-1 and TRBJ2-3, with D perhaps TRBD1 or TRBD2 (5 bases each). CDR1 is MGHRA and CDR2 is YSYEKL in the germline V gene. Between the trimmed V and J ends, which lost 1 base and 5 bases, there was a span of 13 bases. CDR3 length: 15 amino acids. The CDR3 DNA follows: TGCGCCAGCAGCCAAGTCATTGGGACCGGAGATACGCAGTATTTT. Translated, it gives CASSQVIGTGDTQYF.

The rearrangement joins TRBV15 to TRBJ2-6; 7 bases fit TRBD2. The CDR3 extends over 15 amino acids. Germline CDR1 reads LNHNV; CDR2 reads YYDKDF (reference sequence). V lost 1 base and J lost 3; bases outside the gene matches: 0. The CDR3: CATSRAGGGANVLTF. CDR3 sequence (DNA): TGTGCCACCAGCAGAGCGGGGGGTGGGGCCAACGTCCTGACTTTC.

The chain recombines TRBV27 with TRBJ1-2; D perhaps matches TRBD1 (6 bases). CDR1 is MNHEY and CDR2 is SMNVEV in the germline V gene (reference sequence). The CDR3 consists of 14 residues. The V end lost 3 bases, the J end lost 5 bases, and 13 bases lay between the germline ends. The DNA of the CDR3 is TGTGCCAGCAGTTTGGGTGGGGGCCGGTATGGCTACACCTTC. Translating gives CASSLGGGRYGYTF.

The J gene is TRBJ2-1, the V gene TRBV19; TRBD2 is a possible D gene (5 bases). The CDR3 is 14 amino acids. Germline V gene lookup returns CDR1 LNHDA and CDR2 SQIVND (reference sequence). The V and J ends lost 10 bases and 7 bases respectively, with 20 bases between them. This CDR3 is CATKEVEGWNEQFF. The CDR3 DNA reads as TGTGCCACCAAAGAGGTTGAGGGCTGGAATGAGCAGTTCTTC.

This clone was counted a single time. The CDR3 nucleotides are TGTGCCTGGAGTATTACAGCGTCTGGAAACACCATATATTTT. It translates to CAWSITASGNTIYF. The J gene is TRBJ1-3, the V gene TRBV30; D is undetermined. The CDR3 spans 14 residues. The V end was cut by 2 bases, the J end by 1 base, with 9 bases between. The V gene's germline CDR1 is GTSNPN and CDR2 SVGIG (reference sequence).

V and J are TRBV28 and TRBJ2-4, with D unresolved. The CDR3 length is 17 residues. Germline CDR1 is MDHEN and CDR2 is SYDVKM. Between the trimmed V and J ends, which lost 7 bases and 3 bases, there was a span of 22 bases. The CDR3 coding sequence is TGTGCCAGCACCTCCCTGAGGAATGTGGAAGGCAAAAACATTCAGTACTTC. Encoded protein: CASTSLRNVEGKNIQYF.

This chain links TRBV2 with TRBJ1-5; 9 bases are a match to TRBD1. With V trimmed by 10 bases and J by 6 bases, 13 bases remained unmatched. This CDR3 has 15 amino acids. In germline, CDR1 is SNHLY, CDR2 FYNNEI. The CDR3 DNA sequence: TGTGCCACCCAATCAGGGGACAGGGCAATTCAGCCCCAGCATTTT. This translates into CATQSGDRAIQPQHF.

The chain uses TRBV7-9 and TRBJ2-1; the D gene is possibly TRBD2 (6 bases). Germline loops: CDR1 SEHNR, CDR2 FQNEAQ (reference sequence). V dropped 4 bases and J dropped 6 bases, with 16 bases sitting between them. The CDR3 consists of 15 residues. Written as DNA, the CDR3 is TGTGCCAGCAGCTCGGAGTGGGGGGAAGGCAATGAGCAGTTCTTC. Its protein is CASSSEWGEGNEQFF.

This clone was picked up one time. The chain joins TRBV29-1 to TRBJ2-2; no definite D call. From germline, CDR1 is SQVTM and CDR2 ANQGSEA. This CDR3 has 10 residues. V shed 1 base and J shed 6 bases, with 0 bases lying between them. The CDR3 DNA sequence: TGCAGCGTTGAAGCCGGGGAGCTGTTTTTT. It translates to CSVEAGELFF.

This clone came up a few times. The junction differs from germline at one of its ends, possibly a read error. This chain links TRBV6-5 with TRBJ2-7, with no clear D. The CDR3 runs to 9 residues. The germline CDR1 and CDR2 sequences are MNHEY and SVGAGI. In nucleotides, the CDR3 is TGTGCCACCAGTGCCGAGCAGTACTTC. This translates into CATSAEQYF.

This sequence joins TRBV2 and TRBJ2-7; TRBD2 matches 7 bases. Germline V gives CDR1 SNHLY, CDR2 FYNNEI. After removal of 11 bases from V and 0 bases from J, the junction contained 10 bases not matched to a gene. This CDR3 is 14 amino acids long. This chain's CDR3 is CASRWGGSSYEQYF. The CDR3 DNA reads TGTGCCTCCCGGTGGGGGGGGAGCTCCTACGAGCAGTACTTC.

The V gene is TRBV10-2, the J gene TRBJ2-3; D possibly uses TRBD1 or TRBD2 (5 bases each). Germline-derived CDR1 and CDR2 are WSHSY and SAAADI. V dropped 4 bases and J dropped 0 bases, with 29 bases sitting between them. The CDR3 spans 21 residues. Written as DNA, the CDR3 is TGCGCCAGCAGTGCAATCGGGACCGGCGGGTCCTTCCCCACTAGCACAGATACGCAGTATTTT. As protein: CASSAIGTGGSFPTSTDTQYF.

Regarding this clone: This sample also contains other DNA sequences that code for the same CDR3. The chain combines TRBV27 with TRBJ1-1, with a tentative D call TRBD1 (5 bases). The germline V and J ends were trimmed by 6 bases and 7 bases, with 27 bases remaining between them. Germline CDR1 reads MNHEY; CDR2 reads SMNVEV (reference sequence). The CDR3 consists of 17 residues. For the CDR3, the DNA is TGTGCCAGCAGCCCAACAATCCCGGGACCGTTTGTCGGTGAAGCTTTCTTT. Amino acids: CASSPTIPGPFVGEAFF.

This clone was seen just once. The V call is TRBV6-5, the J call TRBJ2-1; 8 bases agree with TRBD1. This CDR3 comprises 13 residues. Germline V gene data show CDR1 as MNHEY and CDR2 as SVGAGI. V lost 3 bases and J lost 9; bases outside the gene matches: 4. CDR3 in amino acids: CASSYGRGPEQFF. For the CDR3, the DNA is TGTGCCAGCAGTTATGGCAGGGGGCCTGAGCAGTTCTTC.

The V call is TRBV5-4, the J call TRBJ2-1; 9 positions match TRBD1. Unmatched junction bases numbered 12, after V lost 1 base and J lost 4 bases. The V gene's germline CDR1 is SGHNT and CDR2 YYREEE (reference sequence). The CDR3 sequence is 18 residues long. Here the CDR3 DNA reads TGTGCCAGCAGCTTGATATCTTCTTGGACAGGGGCTTACAATGAGCAGTTCTTC. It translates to CASSLISSWTGAYNEQFF.

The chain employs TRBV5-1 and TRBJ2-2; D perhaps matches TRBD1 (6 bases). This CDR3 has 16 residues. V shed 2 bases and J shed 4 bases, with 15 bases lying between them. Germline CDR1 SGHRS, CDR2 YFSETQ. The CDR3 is CASSFRRQAPTGELFF. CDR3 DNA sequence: TGCGCCAGCAGCTTTAGGAGACAGGCGCCCACCGGGGAGCTGTTTTTT.

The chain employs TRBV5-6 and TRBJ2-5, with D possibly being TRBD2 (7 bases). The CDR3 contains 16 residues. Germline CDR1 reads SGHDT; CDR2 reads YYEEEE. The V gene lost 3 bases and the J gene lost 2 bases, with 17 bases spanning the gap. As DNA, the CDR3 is TGTGCCAGCAGCTCTCTAGGGGGGGAACTTCAAGAGACCCAGTACTTC. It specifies CASSSLGGELQETQYF.

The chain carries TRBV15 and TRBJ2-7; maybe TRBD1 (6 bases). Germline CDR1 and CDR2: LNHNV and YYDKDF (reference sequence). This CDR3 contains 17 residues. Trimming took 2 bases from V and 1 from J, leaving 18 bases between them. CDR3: CATSRTNPTGPSYEQYF. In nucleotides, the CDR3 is TGTGCCACCAGCAGAACTAACCCGACAGGACCGTCCTACGAGCAGTACTTC.

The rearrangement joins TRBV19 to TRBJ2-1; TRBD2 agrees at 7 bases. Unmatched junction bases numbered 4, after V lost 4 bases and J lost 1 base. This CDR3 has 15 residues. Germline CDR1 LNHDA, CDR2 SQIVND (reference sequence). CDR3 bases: TGTGCCAGTAGTACCGCAGCGGGGTCCTACAATGAGCAGTTCTTC. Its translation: CASSTAAGSYNEQFF.

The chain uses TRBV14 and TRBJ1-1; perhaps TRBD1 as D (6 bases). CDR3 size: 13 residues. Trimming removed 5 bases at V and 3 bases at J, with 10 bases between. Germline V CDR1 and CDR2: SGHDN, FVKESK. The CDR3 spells CASSEDSYTEAFF. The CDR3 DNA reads TGTGCCAGCAGCGAGGACAGTTACACTGAAGCTTTCTTT.

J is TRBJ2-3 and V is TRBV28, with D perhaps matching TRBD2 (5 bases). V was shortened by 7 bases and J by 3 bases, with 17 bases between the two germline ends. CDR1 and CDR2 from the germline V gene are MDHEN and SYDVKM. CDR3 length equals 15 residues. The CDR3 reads CASTLGGSRTDTQYF. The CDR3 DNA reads TGTGCCAGCACTCTCGGTGGGAGCCGGACAGATACGCAGTATTTT.

The CDR3 region is CASSRKGLEGRNEQFF. As DNA, the CDR3 is TGCGCCAGCAGCCGAAAGGGGCTGGAGGGCCGCAATGAGCAGTTCTTC. The chain joins TRBV4-1 to TRBJ2-1; D might be TRBD2 (6 bases). The germline CDR1 and CDR2 sequences are MGHRA and YSYEKL. Trimming left V 4 bases short and J 6 bases short, with 19 bases between. This CDR3 is built from 16 residues.

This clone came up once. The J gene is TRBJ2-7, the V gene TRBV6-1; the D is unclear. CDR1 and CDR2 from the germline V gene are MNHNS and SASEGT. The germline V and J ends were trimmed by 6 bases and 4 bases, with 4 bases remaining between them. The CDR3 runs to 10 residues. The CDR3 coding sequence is TGTGCCAGCAGCGGTTACGAGCAGTACTTC. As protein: CASSGYEQYF.

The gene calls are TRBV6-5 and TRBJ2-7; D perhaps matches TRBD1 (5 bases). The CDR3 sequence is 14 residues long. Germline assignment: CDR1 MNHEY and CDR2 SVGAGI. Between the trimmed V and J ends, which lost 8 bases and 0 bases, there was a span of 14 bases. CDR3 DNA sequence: TGTGCCAGCTCCAAGGGGCGGAACTCCTACGAGCAGTACTTC. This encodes CASSKGRNSYEQYF.

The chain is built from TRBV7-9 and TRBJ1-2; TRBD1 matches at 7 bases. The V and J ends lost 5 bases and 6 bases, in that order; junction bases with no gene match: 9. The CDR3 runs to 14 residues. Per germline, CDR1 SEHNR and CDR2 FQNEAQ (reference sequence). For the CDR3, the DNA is TGTGCCAGCAGCGGGGATGACAGGGATGATGGCTACACCTTC. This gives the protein CASSGDDRDDGYTF.

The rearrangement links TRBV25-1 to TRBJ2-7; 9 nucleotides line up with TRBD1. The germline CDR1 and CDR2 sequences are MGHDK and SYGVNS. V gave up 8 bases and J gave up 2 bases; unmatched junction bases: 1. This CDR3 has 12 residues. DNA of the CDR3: TGTGCCAGCGGGACAGGGACCTACGAGCAGTACTTC. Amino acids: CASGTGTYEQYF.

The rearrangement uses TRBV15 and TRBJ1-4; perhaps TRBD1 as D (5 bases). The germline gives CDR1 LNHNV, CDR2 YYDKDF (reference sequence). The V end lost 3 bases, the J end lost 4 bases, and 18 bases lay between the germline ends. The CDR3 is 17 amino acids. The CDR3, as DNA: TGTGCCACCAGCAGTTTTAATGGGGGGACGGATAATGAAAAACTGTTTTTT. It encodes CATSSFNGGTDNEKLFF. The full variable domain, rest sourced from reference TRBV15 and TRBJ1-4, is DAMVIQNPRYQVTQFGKPVTLSCSQTLNHNVMYWYQQKSSQAPKLLFHYYDKDFNNEADTPDNFQSRRPNTSFCFLDIRSPGLGDTAMYLCATSSFNGGTDNEKLFFGSGTQLSVL.